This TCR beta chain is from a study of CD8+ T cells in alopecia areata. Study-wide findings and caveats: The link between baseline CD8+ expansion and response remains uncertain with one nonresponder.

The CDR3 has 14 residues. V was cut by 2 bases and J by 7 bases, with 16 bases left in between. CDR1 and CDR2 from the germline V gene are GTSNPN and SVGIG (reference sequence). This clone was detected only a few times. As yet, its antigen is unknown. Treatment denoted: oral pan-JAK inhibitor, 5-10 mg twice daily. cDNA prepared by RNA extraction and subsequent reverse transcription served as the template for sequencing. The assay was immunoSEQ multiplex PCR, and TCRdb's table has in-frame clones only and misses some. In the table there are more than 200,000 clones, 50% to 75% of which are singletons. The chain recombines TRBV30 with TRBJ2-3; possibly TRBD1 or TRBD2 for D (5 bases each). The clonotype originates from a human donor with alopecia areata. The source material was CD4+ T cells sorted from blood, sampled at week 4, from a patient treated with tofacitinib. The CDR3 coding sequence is TGTGCCTGGAGTTACAGGCTGACTATCCATACGCAGTATTTT. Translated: CAWSYRLTIHTQYF.